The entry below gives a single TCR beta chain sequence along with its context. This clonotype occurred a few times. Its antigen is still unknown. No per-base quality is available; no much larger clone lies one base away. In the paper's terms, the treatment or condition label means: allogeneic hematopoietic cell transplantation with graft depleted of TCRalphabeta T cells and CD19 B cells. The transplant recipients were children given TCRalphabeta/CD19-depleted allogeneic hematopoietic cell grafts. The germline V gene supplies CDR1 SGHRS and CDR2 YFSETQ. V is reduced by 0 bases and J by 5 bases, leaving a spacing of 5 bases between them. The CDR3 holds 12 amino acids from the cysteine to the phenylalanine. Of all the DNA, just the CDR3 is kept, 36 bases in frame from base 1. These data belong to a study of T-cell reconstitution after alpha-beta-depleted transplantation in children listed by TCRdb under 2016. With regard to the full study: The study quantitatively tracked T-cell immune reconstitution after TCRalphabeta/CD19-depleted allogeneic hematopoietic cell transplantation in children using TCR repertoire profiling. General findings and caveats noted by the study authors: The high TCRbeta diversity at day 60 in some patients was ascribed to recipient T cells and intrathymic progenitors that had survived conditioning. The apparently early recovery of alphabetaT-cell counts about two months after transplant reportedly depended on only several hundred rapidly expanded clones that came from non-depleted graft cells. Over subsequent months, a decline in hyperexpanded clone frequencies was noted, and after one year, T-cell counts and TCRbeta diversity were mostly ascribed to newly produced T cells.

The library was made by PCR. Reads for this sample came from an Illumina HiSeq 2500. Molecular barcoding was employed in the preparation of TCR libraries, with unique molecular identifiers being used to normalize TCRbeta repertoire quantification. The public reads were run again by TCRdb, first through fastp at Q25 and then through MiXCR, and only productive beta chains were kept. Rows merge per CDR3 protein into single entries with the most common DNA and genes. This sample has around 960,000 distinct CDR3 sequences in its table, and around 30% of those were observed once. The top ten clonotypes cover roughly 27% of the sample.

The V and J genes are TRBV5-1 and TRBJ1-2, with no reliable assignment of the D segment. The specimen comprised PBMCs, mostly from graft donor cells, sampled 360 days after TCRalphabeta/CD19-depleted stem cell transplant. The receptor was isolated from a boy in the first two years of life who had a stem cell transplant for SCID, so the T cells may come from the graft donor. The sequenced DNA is TGCGCCAGCAGCTTGGATTGGTATGGCTACACCTTC. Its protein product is CASSLDWYGYTF.